One and the same sample provided the 13 T cell receptor beta chains below, sequenced in a study of CDR3 diversity in severe acne. Via MiXCR, TCRdb re-called the PCR reads, giving one row per CDR3 protein. The table lists more than 70,000 distinct CDR3 sequences, 48% of them singletons. Material for sequencing was blood. Source of these receptors: a male donor in good health, serving as a control.

The chain recombines TRBV25-1 with TRBJ1-5; D is possibly TRBD1 (5 bases). V was trimmed by 8 bases and J by 2 bases, leaving 13 bases between them. There are 14 residues in the CDR3. CDR1 and CDR2 (germline): MGHDK, SYGVNS. The CDR3 bases are TGTGCCAGCCAAGGGCAGGGTGGCAATCAGCCCCAGCATTTT. It translates to CASQGQGGNQPQHF.

This clonotype was observed many times. The chain links TRBV24-1 to TRBJ2-5; 7 nucleotides align to TRBD2. CDR1 KGHDR and CDR2 SFDVKD come from the germline V gene. Trimming cost V 5 bases and J 5 bases; bases outside gene matches: 10. This CDR3 region has 15 residues. This CDR3 is CATSARLAVGETQYF. For the CDR3, the DNA is TGTGCCACCAGTGCAAGACTAGCAGTAGGCGAGACCCAGTACTTC.

V and J are TRBV7-2 and TRBJ2-1, with TRBD1 identical over 12 bases. The CDR3 has 15 residues. V lost 5 bases, J lost 10 bases, and 9 bases stayed unmatched. From germline, CDR1 is SGHTA and CDR2 FQGNSA. CDR3 bases: TGTGCCAGCAGCCCCGGGACAGGGGGCTGTTGGGAGCAGTTCTTC. Encoded protein: CASSPGTGGCWEQFF. Complete variable domain (other parts from reference TRBV7-2 and TRBJ2-1): GAGVSQSPSNKVTEKGKDVELRCDPISGHTALYWYRQSLGQGLEFLIYFQGNSAPDKSGLPSDRFSAERTGGSVSTLTIQRTQQEDSAVYLCASSPGTGGCWEQFFGPGTRLTVL.

This clonotype was found a few times. The CDR3 DNA reads TGTGCCAGCAGTCCCCCGTTTAGACACAGTAATGAGGCCCAGTACTTC. The encoded protein is CASSPPFRHSNEAQYF. V is TRBV12-3 or TRBV12-4 and J is TRBJ2-5, with D hard to call. The CDR3 loop spans 16 amino acids. The V end was cut by 5 bases, the J end by 9 bases, with 25 bases between.

In this sample, this clonotype turned up many times. The rearrangement joins TRBV28 to TRBJ2-7, with 9 positions matching TRBD2. The length of the CDR3 is 17 residues. With V trimmed by 6 bases and J by 0 bases, 12 bases remained unmatched. The V gene's germline CDR1 is MDHEN and CDR2 SYDVKM. In DNA, the CDR3 is TGTGCCAGCAGCCCCCCCAAGGTAGCGGGGGTCTCCTACGAGCAGTACTTC. Translating it yields CASSPPKVAGVSYEQYF.

This clonotype was counted between two and nine times. CDR3 residues: CASSIDRFGQPQHF. CDR3 nucleotides: TGTGCCAGTAGTATTGATCGGTTCGGTCAGCCCCAGCATTTT. The rearrangement uses TRBV19 and TRBJ1-5, with unresolved D. V lost 3 bases and J lost 6, with 12 bases in between. The CDR3 runs to 14 residues. CDR1 LNHDA and CDR2 SQIVND come from the germline V gene (reference sequence).

About this clonotype itself: A read error may be the cause here, since a much bigger clone is one base away. The J gene is TRBJ2-2, the V gene TRBV25-1; D tentatively reads TRBD1 or TRBD2 (5 bases each). The CDR3 is 14 residues long. Germline loops: CDR1 MGHDK, CDR2 SYGVNS. V gave up 3 bases and J gave up 4 bases, with 9 bases separating them. CDR3 in amino acids: CASSEGRLTGELFF. Written as DNA, the CDR3 is TGTGCCAGCAGTGAGGGACGCCTCACCGGGGAGCTGTTTTTT.

A few counts support this clonotype. The chain carries TRBV6-1 and TRBJ1-5; D perhaps matches TRBD1 (5 bases). The germline V gene encodes CDR1 MNHNS and CDR2 SASEGT. Trimming took 3 bases from V and 4 from J, leaving 16 bases between them. This CDR3 comprises 16 residues. This CDR3 is CASSERRRTGNQPQHF. The CDR3 region has the DNA TGTGCCAGCAGTGAGAGGAGACGAACAGGTAATCAGCCCCAGCATTTT.

This sequence joins TRBV20-1 and TRBJ2-3; possible D gene TRBD2, 6 bases. This CDR3 region has 14 residues. CDR1 is DFQATT, CDR2 SNEGSKA, per germline (reference sequence). Trimming removed 1 base at V and 2 bases at J, with 10 bases between. CDR3 region: CSARVAGPTDTQYF. The CDR3 nucleotides read TGCAGTGCTAGAGTTGCGGGACCCACAGATACGCAGTATTTT.

This rearrangement joins TRBV25-1 to TRBJ1-6; 9 bases are shared with TRBD1. The CDR3 runs 15 residues. V lost 3 bases and J lost 7; bases outside the gene matches: 4. Germline V gene lookup returns CDR1 MGHDK and CDR2 SYGVNS. The chain's CDR3 is CASSDGGTGNSPLHF. The CDR3 DNA is TGTGCCAGCAGTGACGGAGGGACAGGGAATTCACCCCTCCACTTT. The variable domain in full, with the rest retrieved from reference TRBV25-1 and TRBJ1-6, is EADIYQTPRYLVIGTGKKITLECSQTMGHDKMYWYQQDPGMELHLIHYSYGVNSTEKGDLSSESTVSRIRTEHFPLTLESARPSHTSQYLCASSDGGTGNSPLHFGNGTRLTVT.

This sequence joins TRBV9 and TRBJ1-1; D might be TRBD1 (6 bases). V was trimmed by 0 bases and J by 8 bases, leaving 8 bases between them. The CDR3 spans 12 residues. Germline V lookup: CDR1 SGDLS, CDR2 YYNGEE. The CDR3 region has the DNA TGTGCCAGCAGCGTAGAGGGGACAGAAGCTTTCTTT. Amino acid sequence: CASSVEGTEAFF.

In this sample, this clonotype turned up a few times. The rearrangement uses TRBV29-1 and TRBJ2-3; 7 bases fit TRBD2. The length of the CDR3 is 15 residues. After removal of 0 bases from V and 6 bases from J, the junction contained 9 bases not matched to a gene. Germline lookup yields CDR1 SQVTM and CDR2 ANQGSEA. The CDR3, as DNA: TGCAGCGTTGAAGATTCGGGCGGGAGATCCGATACGCAGTATTTT. This translates into CSVEDSGGRSDTQYF.

J is TRBJ1-4 and V is TRBV6-5; 11 nucleotides agree with TRBD1. V trimming: 5 bases; J trimming: 5 bases; junction bases outside the gene matches: 1. The length of the CDR3 is 14 residues. CDR1 and CDR2 from the germline V gene are MNHEY and SVGAGI. The CDR3 bases are TGTGCCAGCAGTGGGGACAGGGGGAATGAAAAACTGTTTTTT. This gives the protein CASSGDRGNEKLFF.